The clone carrying this T cell receptor (beta chain) was counted a few times. These data originate in a study of patients and donors after allogeneic stem cell transplantation. After removal of 3 bases from V and 3 bases from J, the junction contained 0 bases not matched to a gene. The CDR3 runs 13 residues. Germline lookup yields CDR1 DFQATT and CDR2 SNEGSKA (reference sequence). TCRdb fed the RT-PCR reads into MiXCR, producing one record per CDR3 protein. Of under 35,000 distinct CDR3 sequences listed, 30% to 40% are singletons. The clonotype was recovered from a human donor who was either an allogeneic HSCT recipient or a stem cell or donor lymphocyte infusion donor (not recorded which). It is not recorded whose cells these are; they may come from a transplant donor. The sequencing input was blood, either unsorted or a sorted T cell fraction (not recorded which). The chain couples TRBV20-1 to TRBJ2-7; TRBD2 matches 12 bases. CDR3 sequence reads: CSARGLAGYEQYF. CDR3 DNA: TGCAGTGCTAGGGGACTAGCGGGCTACGAGCAGTACTTC.